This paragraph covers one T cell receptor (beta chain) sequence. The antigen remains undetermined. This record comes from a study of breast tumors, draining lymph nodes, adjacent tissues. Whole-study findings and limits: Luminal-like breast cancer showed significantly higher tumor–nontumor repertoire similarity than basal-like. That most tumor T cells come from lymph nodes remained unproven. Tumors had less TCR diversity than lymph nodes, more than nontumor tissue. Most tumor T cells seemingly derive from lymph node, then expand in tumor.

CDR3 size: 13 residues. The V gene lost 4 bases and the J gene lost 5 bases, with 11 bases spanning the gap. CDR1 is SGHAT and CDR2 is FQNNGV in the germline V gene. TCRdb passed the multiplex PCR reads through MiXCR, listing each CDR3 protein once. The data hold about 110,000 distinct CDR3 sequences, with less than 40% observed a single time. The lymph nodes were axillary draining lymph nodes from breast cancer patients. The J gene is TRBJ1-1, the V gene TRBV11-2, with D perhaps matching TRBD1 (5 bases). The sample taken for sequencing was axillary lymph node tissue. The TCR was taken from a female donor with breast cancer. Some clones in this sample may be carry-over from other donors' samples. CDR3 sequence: CASSSPGRTEAFF. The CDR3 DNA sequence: TGTGCCAGCAGCTCCCCAGGGAGGACTGAAGCTTTCTTT.